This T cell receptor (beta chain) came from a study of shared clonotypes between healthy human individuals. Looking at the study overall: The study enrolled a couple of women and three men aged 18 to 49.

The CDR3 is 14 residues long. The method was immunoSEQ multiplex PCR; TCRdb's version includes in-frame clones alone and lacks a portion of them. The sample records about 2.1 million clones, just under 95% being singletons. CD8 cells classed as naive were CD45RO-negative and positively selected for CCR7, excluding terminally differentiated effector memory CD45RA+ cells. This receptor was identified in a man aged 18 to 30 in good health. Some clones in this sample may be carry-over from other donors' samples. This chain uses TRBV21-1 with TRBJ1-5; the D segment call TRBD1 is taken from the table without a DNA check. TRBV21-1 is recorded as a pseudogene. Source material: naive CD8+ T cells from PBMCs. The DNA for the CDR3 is TGTGCCAGCTCTCTCAGGGGGCGAAATCAGCCCCAGCATTTT. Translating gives CASSLRGRNQPQHF.